Listed here are 29 T cell receptor beta chains from one sample, sequenced in a study of blood T cell repertoires in COVID-19. Sequencing used immunoSEQ multiplex PCR; TCRdb keeps in-frame clones, though not all of them. The sample shows approximately 150,000 clones, around 82% of them seen only once. Sequencing was performed on peripheral blood. The receptors were gathered from an older man with active or convalescent COVID-19.

The V and J genes are TRBV18 and TRBJ2-5, with D perhaps matching TRBD2 (5 bases). Trimming removed 3 bases at V and 4 bases at J, with 12 bases between. There are 14 residues in the CDR3. The germline gives CDR1 KGHSH, CDR2 LQKENI. CDR3 bases: TGTGCCAGCTCACCCCCCGGTGGAGGAGAGACCCAGTACTTC. Encoded protein: CASSPPGGGETQYF.

The V and J genes are TRBV7-9 and TRBJ1-1, with TRBD1 as a possible D gene (5 bases). CDR1 SEHNR and CDR2 FQNEAQ come from the germline V gene (reference sequence). This CDR3 has 13 amino acids. V dropped 2 bases and J dropped 4 bases, with 8 bases sitting between them. The DNA of the CDR3 is TGTGCCAGCAGCTTATCAGGGATCACTGAAGCTTTCTTT. Translating gives CASSLSGITEAFF.

This rearrangement joins TRBV24-1 to TRBJ2-7; 12 bases line up with TRBD2. Germline values: CDR1 KGHDR, CDR2 SFDVKD. Trimming cost V 1 base and J 4 bases; bases outside gene matches: 1. The CDR3 runs 15 residues. In DNA form, the CDR3 reads TGTGCCACCAGTGATTTAACTAGCGGGAGGTACGAGCAGTACTTC. This codes for CATSDLTSGRYEQYF.

This sequence joins TRBV3-1 (or the pseudogene TRBV3-2) and TRBJ1-2, with D unclear. Germline-derived CDR1 and CDR2 are LGHDT and YNNKEL (reference sequence). CDR3 length equals 12 residues. The V gene lost 4 bases and the J gene lost 8 bases, with 11 bases spanning the gap. CDR3 sequence (DNA): TGTGCCAGCAGCCCCCTACCATGGGGCTACACCTTC. Protein product: CASSPLPWGYTF.

The chain links TRBV2 to TRBJ1-4; 9 bases agree with TRBD1. Germline CDR1 is SNHLY and CDR2 is FYNNEI. The V and J ends lost 6 bases and 0 bases, in that order; junction bases with no gene match: 2. The CDR3 runs to 15 residues. CDR3 sequence: CASRGTGSTNEKLFF. CDR3 coding DNA: TGTGCCAGCAGGGGGACAGGGTCAACTAATGAAAAACTGTTTTTT.

CDR3 sequence (DNA): TGTGCCAGCAGCCACAGGGAATGGACTGAAGCTTTCTTT. Translating gives CASSHREWTEAFF. The chain joins TRBV3-1 (or the pseudogene TRBV3-2) to TRBJ1-1, with D possibly TRBD1 on 5 matching bases. The CDR3 loop spans 13 amino acids. The germline gives CDR1 LGHDT, CDR2 YNNKEL (reference sequence). V lost 3 bases and J 5 bases, leaving 10 bases between the germline ends.

The rearrangement uses TRBV5-1 and TRBJ1-4, with D possibly being TRBD1 (6 bases). V was pared by 5 bases and J by 8 bases, with 13 bases between. The CDR3 length is 13 residues. Germline V gene lookup returns CDR1 SGHRS and CDR2 YFSETQ. The CDR3 spells CASRTGWGEKLFF. CDR3 nucleotides: TGCGCCAGCAGAACAGGGTGGGGAGAAAAACTGTTTTTT.

This chain's CDR3 is CASSASHRVGSTDTQYF. CDR3 nucleotides: TGTGCCAGCAGCGCGTCCCACAGGGTGGGGAGCACAGATACGCAGTATTTT. V gene TRBV11-2 combines with J gene TRBJ2-3, with D perhaps matching TRBD1 (6 bases). CDR3 size: 17 residues. The germline gives CDR1 SGHAT, CDR2 FQNNGV. V lost 5 bases, J lost 0 bases, and 18 bases lay in between. The full variable domain, completed using reference TRBV11-2 and TRBJ2-3, is EAGVAQSPRYKIIEKRQSVAFWCNPISGHATLYWYQQILGQGPKLLIQFQNNGVVDDSQLPKDRFSAERLKGVDSTLKIQPAKLEDSAVYLCASSASHRVGSTDTQYFGPGTRLTVL.

The DNA of the CDR3 is TGTGCCAGCAGTTACGGTACGAGCGGGTACGAGCAGTACTTC. Translated, it gives CASSYGTSGYEQYF. The chain carries TRBV6-6 and TRBJ2-7, with D maybe TRBD2 (6 bases). V lost 2 bases and J 4 bases, leaving 12 bases between the germline ends. This CDR3 comprises 14 residues. The V gene's germline CDR1 is MNHNY and CDR2 SVGAGI (reference sequence).

The chain carries TRBV18 and TRBJ2-7; 8 positions agree with TRBD2. CDR1 and CDR2 (germline): KGHSH, LQKENI. The V and J ends lost 4 bases and 7 bases, in that order; junction bases with no gene match: 9. CDR3 length: 14 residues. CDR3 sequence reads: CASSQSAGDGEQYF. As DNA, the CDR3 is TGTGCCAGCTCACAATCAGCGGGAGACGGGGAGCAGTACTTC. Complete variable domain (other parts from reference TRBV18 and TRBJ2-7): NAGVMQNPRHLVRRRGQEARLRCSPMKGHSHVYWYRQLPEEGLKFMVYLQKENIIDESGMPKERFSAEFPKEGPSILRIQQVVRGDSAAYFCASSQSAGDGEQYFGPGTRLTVT.

The chain employs TRBV7-8 and TRBJ1-2, with 9 nucleotides matching TRBD1. The CDR3 has 16 amino acids. CDR1 and CDR2 from the germline V gene are SGHVS and FQNEAQ. V lost 5 bases, J lost 4 bases, and 11 bases stayed unmatched. The CDR3 reads CASSRWTGDKGYGYTF. CDR3 DNA: TGTGCCAGCAGCCGCTGGACAGGGGATAAAGGCTATGGCTACACCTTC.

In DNA, the CDR3 is TGCGCCAGCAGCAGAGGACAGGGGGAGGCTGAAGCTTTCTTT. As protein: CASSRGQGEAEAFF. This chain uses TRBV5-1 with TRBJ1-1; 10 bases map to TRBD1. Germline CDR1 reads SGHRS; CDR2 reads YFSETQ. Losses at the gene ends were 4 bases for V and 6 bases for J; bases not matched to a gene: 6. CDR3 size: 14 residues.

This sequence joins TRBV5-1 and TRBJ2-2; 11 bases match TRBD2. Germline V gene data show CDR1 as SGHRS and CDR2 as YFSETQ. The ends lost 0 bases at V and 3 bases at J; junction bases unmatched: 4. CDR3 length equals 17 residues. The CDR3: CASSLVGTSGYTGELFF. The CDR3 DNA is TGCGCCAGCAGCTTGGTTGGGACTAGCGGATACACCGGGGAGCTGTTTTTT.

This chain joins TRBV30 and TRBJ1-6, with D possibly TRBD1 on 5 matching bases. The CDR3 contains 16 residues. The V gene lost 0 bases and the J gene lost 4 bases, with 13 bases spanning the gap. In germline, CDR1 is GTSNPN, CDR2 SVGIG (reference sequence). In nucleotides, the CDR3 is TGTGCCTGGAGTGTACCAGGGAAACCATATAATTCACCCCTCCACTTT. Translating gives CAWSVPGKPYNSPLHF.

The chain combines TRBV14 with TRBJ2-2; D is perhaps TRBD2 (6 bases). The CDR3 length is 17 residues. The germline CDR1 and CDR2 sequences are SGHDN and FVKESK. V lost 2 bases and J lost 0, with 13 bases in between. The CDR3 is CASSQRRGTANTGELFF. The CDR3 DNA follows: TGTGCCAGCAGCCAAAGGCGAGGGACTGCGAACACCGGGGAGCTGTTTTTT.

The chain links TRBV27 to TRBJ2-1; 10 positions match TRBD2. This CDR3 region has 16 residues. V was pared by 4 bases and J by 4 bases, with 7 bases of the junction left unmatched. Per germline, CDR1 MNHEY and CDR2 SMNVEV (reference sequence). CDR3 DNA: TGTGCCAGCAGTTGGAGCGGGAGGGCCGCTTACAATGAGCAGTTCTTC. Protein: CASSWSGRAAYNEQFF.

This clone was observed a few times. The chain uses TRBV19 and TRBJ2-7; 12 bases fit TRBD1. This CDR3 comprises 17 residues. Germline CDR1 LNHDA, CDR2 SQIVND (reference sequence). The V segment lost 3 bases and the J segment 1 base; nucleotides outside the gene matches: 7. Written as DNA, the CDR3 is TGTGCCAGTAGTATGAGGGACAGGGGGCGAAGTTCCTACGAGCAGTACTTC. Translation: CASSMRDRGRSSYEQYF.

The chain recombines TRBV6-2 or TRBV6-3 with TRBJ2-5, with 11 bases matching TRBD2. The CDR3 runs to 14 residues. Germline V gene data show CDR1 as MNHEY and CDR2 as SVGEGT. Unmatched junction bases numbered 3, after V lost 6 bases and J lost 3 bases. The DNA for the CDR3 is TGTGCCAGCAGCTTACTAGCGGGGGAAGAGACCCAGTACTTC. Translating it yields CASSLLAGEETQYF.

The chain carries TRBV7-9 and TRBJ2-2, with 13 bases that match TRBD2. Unmatched junction bases numbered 9, after V lost 4 bases and J lost 7 bases. Germline loops: CDR1 SEHNR, CDR2 FQNEAQ (reference sequence). This CDR3 is 17 amino acids long. CDR3 protein: CASSSPGLAGRVGELFF. The CDR3 coding sequence is TGTGCCAGCAGCTCCCCGGGACTAGCGGGGCGGGTCGGGGAGCTGTTTTTT.

The chain joins TRBV5-1 to TRBJ1-2; tentatively, D is TRBD1 (5 bases). Germline V gives CDR1 SGHRS, CDR2 YFSETQ. The V and J ends lost 4 bases and 3 bases respectively, with 10 bases between them. The CDR3 extends over 13 amino acids. CDR3 DNA: TGCGCCAGCAGCATAAGGGGTGACTATGGCTACACCTTC. Its translation: CASSIRGDYGYTF.

This clone was observed a few times. The chain joins TRBV7-9 to TRBJ2-1; no firm D call. Trimming stripped 4 bases from V and 0 bases from J, with 13 bases between. CDR3 size: 16 residues. The germline V gene encodes CDR1 SEHNR and CDR2 FQNEAQ (reference sequence). The CDR3 sequence is CASSSVRGSSYNEQFF. In DNA, the CDR3 is TGTGCCAGCAGCTCGGTTAGAGGCAGCTCCTACAATGAGCAGTTCTTC.

V and J are TRBV19 and TRBJ1-5, with 11 positions matching TRBD1. V trimming: 5 bases; J trimming: 3 bases; junction bases outside the gene matches: 6. The germline V gene has CDR1 LNHDA and CDR2 SQIVND (reference sequence). The CDR3 is 16 amino acids. Written as DNA, the CDR3 is TGTGCCAGTAGTGGACAGGGGGCTTTCTCCAATCAGCCCCAGCATTTT. It specifies CASSGQGAFSNQPQHF.

In this sample, this clone turned up once. The CDR3 region has the DNA TGTGCCAGCAGTTCCCAGGGCCCAACTAATGAAAAACTGTTTTTT. Protein product: CASSSQGPTNEKLFF. The chain links TRBV2 to TRBJ1-4, with D perhaps TRBD1 (5 bases). Trimming removed 5 bases from V and 0 bases from J, with 10 bases in between. The CDR3 covers 15 residues. Germline V gives CDR1 SNHLY, CDR2 FYNNEI.

CDR3 protein: CASSPSTGFQTQYF. The CDR3 DNA reads TGTGCCAGCAGTCCTTCGACAGGGTTCCAGACCCAGTACTTC. The genes are TRBV27 and TRBJ2-5; 7 bases line up with TRBD1. This CDR3 has 14 amino acids. V lost 5 bases, J lost 6 bases, and 9 bases stayed unmatched. Germline CDR1 reads MNHEY; CDR2 reads SMNVEV (reference sequence).

The chain uses TRBV11-3 and TRBJ2-1; 10 nucleotides align to TRBD2. Trimming took 5 bases from V and 6 from J; bases not matched to a gene: 10. Per the germline V gene, CDR1 is SGHNT and CDR2 is YENEEA. This CDR3 spans 16 amino acids. In DNA form, the CDR3 reads TGTGCCAGCAGCCCCGCGGGACTAGCGTCCCGCAATGAGCAGTTCTTC. As protein: CASSPAGLASRNEQFF.

V is TRBV11-2 and J is TRBJ1-1, with a weak D call TRBD1 (5 bases). Germline assignment: CDR1 SGHAT and CDR2 FQNNGV. Trimming shortened V by 1 base and J by 4 bases, and 13 bases separated the two germline ends. CDR3 length equals 15 residues. CDR3 DNA: TGTGCCAGCAGCTTAGTACCGGGGGTTGGCACTGAAGCTTTCTTT. It translates to CASSLVPGVGTEAFF.

The J gene is TRBJ1-2, the V gene TRBV7-2; 7 bases fit TRBD1. J gave up 5 bases and V 7 bases, and 7 bases lay outside the gene matches. Germline values: CDR1 SGHTA, CDR2 FQGNSA. The CDR3 runs 13 residues. CDR3 nucleotide sequence: TGTGCCAGCACCAACATACAGGGGTATGGCTACACCTTC. Translation gives CASTNIQGYGYTF.

This clone was picked up a small number of times. The genes are TRBV2 and TRBJ1-2; D gene ambiguous. The CDR3 is 13 amino acids. V shed 5 bases and J shed 5 bases, with 12 bases lying between them. Germline V gene sequence: CDR1 SNHLY, CDR2 FYNNEI. CDR3 nucleotide sequence: TGTGCCAGCAGTTACCGACGGGAGTATGGCTACACCTTC. Amino acid sequence: CASSYRREYGYTF.

The V call is TRBV5-1, the J call TRBJ1-1; D is unclear. With 7 bases removed from V and 5 bases from J, the gap between germline ends came to 18 bases. CDR1 SGHRS and CDR2 YFSETQ come from the germline V gene. This CDR3 region has 14 residues. The CDR3 reads CASRVAGSWTEAFF. In DNA, the CDR3 is TGCGCCAGCCGGGTGGCGGGAAGTTGGACTGAAGCTTTCTTT.